This T cell receptor (beta chain) comes out of a study of T-cell memory formation after mild COVID-19. This clonotype occurred a few times. CDR3 length: 13 residues. V lost 6 bases, J lost 5 bases, and 13 bases lay in between. TCRdb redid the calling of the 5' RACE reads with MiXCR, one entry per CDR3 protein. The sample has 450,000 or so distinct CDR3 sequences, 25% seen once; the top ten hold roughly an eighth. The sequenced sample consisted of PBMCs or a T cell subset sorted from them (not recorded which). The receptor was isolated from an adult woman who had mild COVID-19 (a few samples of this study predate the infection). Cell type and time point are not known. The rearrangement links TRBV12-3 or TRBV12-4 to TRBJ1-2; possible D gene TRBD1, 5 bases. For the CDR3, the DNA is TGTGCCAGCAGCCCCGACAGTGGTTATGGCTACACCTTC. This encodes CASSPDSGYGYTF.